This T cell receptor beta chain was identified during a study of T cell repertoires in cytomegalovirus infection. Each CDR3 protein is one row after TCRdb ran MiXCR on the reads. The table has fewer than 550,000 distinct CDR3 sequences, approximately 15% seen once. CDR1 LGHNA and CDR2 YNFKEQ come from the germline V gene. The V and J ends lost 1 base and 4 bases, in that order; junction bases with no gene match: 8. This CDR3 region has 16 residues. The sequencing input was CD8+ T cells from PBMCs. This chain joins TRBV4-2 and TRBJ1-2; 8 bases match TRBD1. This TCR derives from a human donor in good health (CMV status not recorded). Some clones in this sample may be carry-over from other donors' samples. The CDR3 sequence is CASSQVQGEESYGYTF. The CDR3 DNA reads TGTGCCAGCAGCCAAGTACAGGGGGAAGAGAGCTATGGCTACACCTTC.